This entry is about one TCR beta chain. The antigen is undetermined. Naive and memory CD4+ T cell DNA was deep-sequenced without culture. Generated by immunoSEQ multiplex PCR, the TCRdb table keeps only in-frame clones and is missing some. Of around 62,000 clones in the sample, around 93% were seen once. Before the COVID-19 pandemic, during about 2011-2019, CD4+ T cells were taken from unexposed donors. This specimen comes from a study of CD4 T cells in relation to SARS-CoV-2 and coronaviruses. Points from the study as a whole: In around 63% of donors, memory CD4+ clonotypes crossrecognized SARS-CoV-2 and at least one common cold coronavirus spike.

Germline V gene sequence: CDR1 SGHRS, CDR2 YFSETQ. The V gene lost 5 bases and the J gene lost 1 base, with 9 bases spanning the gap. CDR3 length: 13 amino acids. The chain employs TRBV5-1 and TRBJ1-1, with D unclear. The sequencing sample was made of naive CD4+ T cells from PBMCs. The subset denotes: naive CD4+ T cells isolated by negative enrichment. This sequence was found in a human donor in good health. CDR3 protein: CASSREANTEAFF. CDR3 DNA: TGCGCCAGCAGTCGGGAAGCGAACACTGAAGCTTTCTTT. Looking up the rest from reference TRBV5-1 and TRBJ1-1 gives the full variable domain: KAGVTQTPRYLIKTRGQQVTLSCSPISGHRSVSWYQQTPGQGLQFLFEYFSETQRNKGNFPGRFSGRQFSNSRSEMNVSTLELGDSALYLCASSREANTEAFFGQGTRLTVV.